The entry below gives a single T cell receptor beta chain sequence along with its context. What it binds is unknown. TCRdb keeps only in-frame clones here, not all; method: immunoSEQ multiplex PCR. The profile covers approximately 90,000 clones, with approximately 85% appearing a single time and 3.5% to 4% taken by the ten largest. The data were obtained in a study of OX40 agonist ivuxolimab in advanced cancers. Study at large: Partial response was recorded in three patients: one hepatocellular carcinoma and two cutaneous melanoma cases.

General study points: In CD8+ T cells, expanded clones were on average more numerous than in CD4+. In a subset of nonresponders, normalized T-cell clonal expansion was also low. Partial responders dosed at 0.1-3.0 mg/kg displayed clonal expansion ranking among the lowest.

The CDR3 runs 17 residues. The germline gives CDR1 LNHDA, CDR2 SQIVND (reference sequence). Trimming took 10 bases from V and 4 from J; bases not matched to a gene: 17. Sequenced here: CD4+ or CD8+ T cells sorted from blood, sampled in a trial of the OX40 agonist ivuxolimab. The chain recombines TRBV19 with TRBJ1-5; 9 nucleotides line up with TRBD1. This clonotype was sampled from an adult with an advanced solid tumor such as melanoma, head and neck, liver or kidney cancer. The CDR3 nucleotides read TGTGCCACTGGACAGGGGCCTTCCCTATTACTAAATCAGCCCCAGCATTTT. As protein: CATGQGPSLLLNQPQHF.